Each of the 28 T cell receptor beta chains below was sequenced from the same sample in a study of metastatic and nonmetastatic thyroid tumors. Treatment of any kind had been given to no patient before thyroid surgery. TCRdb re-called the PCR reads with MiXCR. The data contain about 60,000 clones, under 20% of them singletons. The sample taken for sequencing was blood. These receptors were collected from a male donor with papillary thyroid cancer or a benign thyroid nodule (not recorded which). Some clones in this sample may be carry-over from other donors' samples.

In this sample, this clone turned up a few times. Germline is not matched at one junction end, which may reflect a read error. This rearrangement joins TRBV11-2 to TRBJ2-5; D is unresolved. CDR3 length equals 15 residues. Per the germline V gene, CDR1 is SGHAT and CDR2 is FQNNGV. DNA for the CDR3: TGTGCCAGCAGCTTAGTTGGGGATCTCCAAGAGACCAAGTACTTC. It is translated as CASSLVGDLQETKYF.

The chain carries TRBV6-1 and TRBJ2-1, with 13 nucleotides matching TRBD2. Looked up from germline, CDR1 is MNHNS and CDR2 is SASEGT. The CDR3 extends over 15 amino acids. J was trimmed by 6 bases and V by 6 bases; bases with no gene match: 5. CDR3 in amino acids: CASSGLAGEPNEQFF. DNA of the CDR3: TGTGCCAGCAGCGGACTAGCGGGGGAGCCCAATGAGCAGTTCTTC.

This clone rates as medium-sized. The same CDR3 is also encoded by other DNA sequences in this sample. V usage is TRBV6-1 and J usage is TRBJ1-1; 8 bases agree with TRBD1. The J segment lost 4 bases and the V segment lost 11 bases, leaving 6 bases of the junction unmatched. Per the germline V gene, CDR1 is MNHNS and CDR2 is SASEGT. The CDR3 extends over 12 amino acids. The CDR3 nucleotides are TGTGCCGCCCAGGGGGCAGGCACTGAAGCTTTCTTT. This gives the protein CAAQGAGTEAFF.

This rearrangement joins TRBV9 to TRBJ2-1, with 8 bases that match TRBD2. The CDR3 length is 21 residues. J lost 0 bases, V lost 4 bases, and 21 bases had no gene match. Germline CDR1 and CDR2: SGDLS and YYNGEE. CDR3 sequence: CASSLGGSGGPSILSYNEQFF. The CDR3 DNA follows: TGTGCCAGCAGCCTTGGGGGGTCGGGAGGGCCATCAATTCTCTCCTACAATGAGCAGTTCTTC.

On this clone itself: The sample contains more than one DNA sequence encoding this CDR3. The rearrangement joins TRBV7-6 to TRBJ2-5; 7 bases agree with TRBD1. Losses at the gene ends were 6 bases for V and 3 bases for J; bases not matched to a gene: 4. The CDR3 covers 13 residues. CDR1 and CDR2 (germline): SGHVS, FNYEAQ. CDR3 amino acids: CASSRDREETQYF. CDR3 in DNA: TGTGCCAGCAGTCGCGACAGGGAAGAGACCCAGTACTTC. The full variable domain, in which reference TRBV7-6 and TRBJ2-5 provide the parts outside the CDR3, is GAGVSQSPRYKVTKRGQDVALRCDPISGHVSLYWYRQALGQGPEFLTYFNYEAQQDKSGLPNDRFSAERPEGSISTLTIQRTEQRDSAMYRCASSRDREETQYFGPGTRLLVL.

This clone has a count of ten or more. This may come from a read error, since a much larger clone is one base off. Other nucleotide sequences from this sample produce the same CDR3. This chain joins TRBV30 and TRBJ2-5; D possibly matches TRBD1 or TRBD2 (6 bases each). Germline V gene data show CDR1 as GTSNPN and CDR2 as SVGIG (reference sequence). The germline V and J ends were trimmed by 4 bases and 2 bases, with 20 bases remaining between them. The CDR3 spans 16 residues. The CDR3 reads CAWTPEEGEAQETQYF. Here the CDR3 DNA reads TGTGCCTGGACACCCGAGGAGGGGGAGGCGCAAGAGACCCAGTACTTC.

There are a few counts of this clone. The J gene is TRBJ2-3, the V gene TRBV6-1, with 9 bases fitting TRBD1. This CDR3 region has 15 residues. Per the germline V gene, CDR1 is MNHNS and CDR2 is SASEGT. V shed 5 bases and J 3 bases; nucleotides not matched to a gene: 6. The CDR3 region is CASSSGQGVTDTQYF. In nucleotides, the CDR3 is TGTGCCAGCAGTTCGGGACAGGGTGTTACAGATACGCAGTATTTT.

The genes are TRBV25-1 and TRBJ1-2, with D unresolved. Deletions cut 3 bases from V and 3 bases from J, with 17 bases between. Germline V gene lookup returns CDR1 MGHDK and CDR2 SYGVNS. There are 16 residues in the CDR3. CDR3 region: CASSDSVQPSDYGYTF. CDR3 DNA sequence: TGTGCCAGCAGTGATTCCGTACAGCCCAGTGACTATGGCTACACCTTC.

This clone has a handful of counts. The rearrangement joins TRBV6-2 or TRBV6-3 to TRBJ2-7; 11 bases are a match to TRBD2. The CDR3 is made up of 15 amino acids. Losses at the gene ends were 7 bases for V and 5 bases for J; bases not matched to a gene: 10. Germline V lookup: CDR1 MNHEY, CDR2 SVGEGT. CDR3 sequence reads: CASNNLAGGPDEQYV. CDR3 coding DNA: TGTGCCAGCAACAACCTAGCGGGAGGTCCCGACGAGCAGTACGTC.

In this sample, this clone turned up many times. The V gene is TRBV6-2 or TRBV6-3, the J gene TRBJ2-7; 8 positions match TRBD1. The junction had 10 bases not matched to a gene; V was cut back by 5 bases and J by 4 bases. CDR3 length equals 15 residues. Germline values: CDR1 MNHEY, CDR2 SVGEGT. This chain's CDR3 is CASSPTITGGYEQYV. Here the CDR3 DNA reads TGTGCCAGCAGTCCAACGATTACAGGGGGATACGAGCAGTACGTC.

This clone was observed many times. The chain carries TRBV4-1 and TRBJ2-6; 12 nucleotides match TRBD1. CDR3 length equals 19 residues. Germline CDR1 and CDR2: MGHRA and YSYEKL. The V gene end was trimmed by 3 bases and the J gene end by 4 bases; junction bases not matched to a gene: 10. CDR3 loop: CASSQHSGQGAGGANVLTF. The CDR3 DNA sequence: TGCGCCAGCAGCCAGCATTCGGGACAGGGGGCGGGAGGGGCCAACGTCCTGACTTTC.

This clone was seen ten or more times. The chain uses TRBV29-1 and TRBJ2-3, with no clear D. V was pared by 8 bases and J by 1 base, with 13 bases between. The CDR3 runs to 13 residues. Looked up from germline, CDR1 is SQVTM and CDR2 is ANQGSEA. CDR3: CSTAKGRTDTQYF. DNA of the CDR3: TGCAGCACGGCCAAAGGACGCACAGATACGCAGTATTTT.

The genes are TRBV11-2 and TRBJ2-3; the D is unclear. The germline V gene encodes CDR1 SGHAT and CDR2 FQNNGV. CDR3 length: 17 residues. V lost 3 bases, J lost 6 bases, and 22 bases lay in between. The CDR3 loop reads CASSFDDSITRRDTQYF. DNA of the CDR3: TGTGCCAGCAGCTTCGATGACTCAATAACCAGAAGGGATACGCAGTATTTT.

In this sample, this clone turned up many times. V is TRBV6-2 or TRBV6-3 and J is TRBJ1-4, with a possible D match to TRBD1 (5 bases). Germline V CDR1 and CDR2: MNHEY, SVGEGT. CDR3 size: 13 residues. Trimming shortened V by 5 bases and J by 5 bases, and 9 bases separated the two germline ends. CDR3 bases: TGTGCCAGCAGTGGGACGGAGAATGAAAAACTGTTTTTT. As protein: CASSGTENEKLFF.

In regard to this clone: This may be a read error: a much more frequent sequence differs by one nucleotide. The J gene is TRBJ2-2, the V gene TRBV5-4; D remains unclear. This CDR3 region has 13 residues. Germline loops: CDR1 SGHNT, CDR2 YYREEE (reference sequence). CDR3 protein: CASILANTGELFF. The CDR3 nucleotides read TGTGCCAGCATCTTGGCCAACACCGGGGAGCTGTTTTTT. Based on the CDR3 plus reference TRBV5-4 and TRBJ2-2, the full variable domain is ETGVTQSPTHLIKTRGQQVTLRCSSQSGHNTVSWYQQALGQGPQFIFQYYREEENGRGNFPPRFSGLQFPNYSSELNVNALELDDSALYLCASILANTGELFFGEGSRLTVL.

A word on this clone: A much bigger clone sits one base away, suggesting this may be a read error. This chain joins TRBV5-5 and TRBJ2-5, with D uncertain. The V end was cut by 2 bases, the J end by 5 bases, with 10 bases between. The germline V gene encodes CDR1 SGHKS and CDR2 YYEKEE (reference sequence). CDR3 size: 13 residues. The CDR3 here is CASSLHGMETQYF. The CDR3 DNA reads TGTGCCAGCAGCTTACATGGTATGGAGACCCAGTACTTC.

This clone was observed many times. The chain links TRBV18 to TRBJ1-6, with D unclear. The V gene lost 3 bases and the J gene lost 3 bases, with 6 bases spanning the gap. The CDR3 spans 14 residues. Germline V gives CDR1 KGHSH, CDR2 LQKENI. The CDR3 bases are TGTGCCAGCTCACCCGGGAGCTATAATTCACCCCTCCACTTT. Residues: CASSPGSYNSPLHF.

Of note for this clone: This may arise from a read error, as a much more abundant clone is one base away. This sequence joins TRBV5-6 and TRBJ1-1; D gene unclear. With 2 bases removed from V and 3 bases from J, the gap between germline ends came to 11 bases. The CDR3 has 14 residues. Looked up from germline, CDR1 is SGHDT and CDR2 is YYEEEE. The CDR3 bases are TGTGCCAGCAGCTTATGGTGCAGATACACTGAAGCTTTCTTT. This codes for CASSLWCRYTEAFF.

The sample holds many counts of this clone. This rearrangement joins TRBV20-1 to TRBJ2-2; 11 bases line up with TRBD2. The CDR3 length is 17 residues. CDR1 and CDR2 from the germline V gene are DFQATT and SNEGSKA (reference sequence). The V and J ends lost 1 base and 7 bases, in that order; junction bases with no gene match: 11. The CDR3 nucleotides read TGCAGTGCTAGAGCCCCGGGGGGCCTAGCGGGAGGCGGGGAGCTGTTTTTT. Translation: CSARAPGGLAGGGELFF.

This clone was observed at least ten times. The genes are TRBV30 and TRBJ1-2, with TRBD1 identical over 8 bases. CDR3 length: 15 residues. Per germline, CDR1 GTSNPN and CDR2 SVGIG (reference sequence). J gave up 4 bases and V 3 bases, and 10 bases lay outside the gene matches. CDR3 coding DNA: TGTGCCTGGAGGACTACAGGGGGAAAGATCTATGGCTACACCTTC. This gives the protein CAWRTTGGKIYGYTF.

This clone occurred many times. The chain is built from TRBV5-6 and TRBJ1-2; 7 bases map to TRBD1. With V trimmed by 7 bases and J by 0 bases, 9 bases remained unmatched. The germline gives CDR1 SGHDT, CDR2 YYEEEE. The length of the CDR3 is 15 residues. The CDR3 bases are TGTGCCAGCGAACCCCGGGACAGCTCTAACTATGGCTACACCTTC. As protein: CASEPRDSSNYGYTF.

This clone was observed a few times. Since a much larger clone is just one base distant, this may be a read error. The chain links TRBV5-1 to TRBJ2-3; 7 nucleotides agree with TRBD2. V lost 4 bases, J lost 5 bases, and 13 bases stayed unmatched. This CDR3 has 16 amino acids. Germline lookup yields CDR1 SGHRS and CDR2 YFSETQ. CDR3 protein: CASSVRGVLQKDTQYF. The DNA for the CDR3 is TGCGCCAGCAGCGTTCGGGGGGTCCTTCAGAAAGATACGCAGTATTTT.

This clone was counted between two and nine times. The chain recombines TRBV6-1 with TRBJ2-7, with 7 bases matching TRBD2. The J segment lost 3 bases and the V segment lost 5 bases, leaving 10 bases of the junction unmatched. This CDR3 is built from 15 residues. Germline-derived CDR1 and CDR2 are MNHNS and SASEGT. The CDR3 DNA follows: TGTGCCAGCAGTCCGACTAGCCCCGCGAGCTACGAGCAGTACTTC. Translating it yields CASSPTSPASYEQYF.

This clone was observed at least ten times. The chain carries TRBV15 and TRBJ2-1, with 13 bases matching TRBD2. The CDR3 length is 15 residues. Germline CDR1 reads LNHNV; CDR2 reads YYDKDF (reference sequence). V was pared by 0 bases and J by 7 bases, with 0 bases of the junction left unmatched. In DNA, the CDR3 is TGTGCCACCAGCAGAGAGGGACTAGCGGGAAATGAGCAGTTCTTC. Encoded protein: CATSREGLAGNEQFF. Full variable domain (remainder filled in from reference TRBV15 and TRBJ2-1): DAMVIQNPRYQVTQFGKPVTLSCSQTLNHNVMYWYQQKSSQAPKLLFHYYDKDFNNEADTPDNFQSRRPNTSFCFLDIRSPGLGDTAMYLCATSREGLAGNEQFFGPGTRLTVL.

This clone has a count of ten or more. This chain connects TRBV12-3 or TRBV12-4 to TRBJ2-5; 8 bases map to TRBD2. The V gene end was trimmed by 6 bases and the J gene end by 1 base; junction bases not matched to a gene: 10. The CDR3 consists of 16 residues. The CDR3 sequence: CASRGGVAGIQETQYF. CDR3 in DNA: TGTGCCAGCAGGGGGGGGGTAGCGGGAATCCAAGAGACCCAGTACTTC.

This clone was seen repeatedly, ten times or more. V gene TRBV3-1 combines with J gene TRBJ1-1, with unresolved D. The V gene's germline CDR1 is LGHDT and CDR2 YNNKEL (reference sequence). V shed 4 bases and J shed 0 bases, with 6 bases lying between them. The CDR3 spans 13 residues. CDR3 loop: CASSPEMNTEAFF. The CDR3 nucleotides read TGTGCCAGCAGCCCTGAAATGAACACTGAAGCTTTCTTT.

The genes are TRBV19 and TRBJ1-1; D unclear. Trimming removed 3 bases from V and 1 base from J, with 6 bases in between. The CDR3 spans 13 residues. CDR1 is LNHDA, CDR2 SQIVND, per germline (reference sequence). CDR3 DNA sequence: TGTGCCAGTAGTATTTGGGGGAACACTGAAGCTTTCTTT. Translated: CASSIWGNTEAFF.

As concerns this clone: At one boundary the junction diverges from the germline segment, which might be a read error. In nucleotides, the CDR3 is TGTGCCAGCAGTTACTCCGACAGGGTGTCAGAAGAGACACAGTACTTC. Its translation is CASSYSDRVSEETQYF. The V call is TRBV28, the J call TRBJ2-5; 7 bases map to TRBD1. The germline CDR1 and CDR2 sequences are MDHEN and SYDVKM. This CDR3 is built from 16 residues.